This T cell receptor beta chain was recorded in a study of STAT5B mutations in CD4+ large granular lymphocyte leukemia. Of note for this clone: Its specificity is unknown.

The assay was run at survey level. Sequenced by immunoSEQ multiplex PCR; TCRdb stores in-frame clones only, minus some. This table holds 30,000 to 35,000 clones, roughly 88% found once. The V gene's germline CDR1 is SEHNR and CDR2 FQNEAQ (reference sequence). V lost 6 bases and J 1 base, leaving 18 bases between the germline ends. The CDR3 consists of 16 residues. Study-wide findings and caveats: 8/27 top patient clones versus 2/35 control clones were TRBV06-family. Higher CD4+ than CD8+ T-LGLL clonality might reflect small sample size. No patients shared main leukemic clonotypes, though about 24% appeared at low frequency elsewhere.

V is TRBV7-9 and J is TRBJ2-5; the D gene is possibly TRBD1 (6 bases). Specimen: CD4+ T cells from blood buffy coats. The clonotype was recovered from a human donor in good health. DNA for the CDR3: TGTGCCAGCAGTCCTACTTGGACAGACCTCCAAGAGACCCAGTACTTC. This gives the protein CASSPTWTDLQETQYF.